This TCR beta chain emerged from a study of regulatory T cells in long-lasting Graves disease. Study results and limitations: Clonotypes that were public and shared totalled a few thousand in persistent patients versus 800 to 1,000 in new patients. Sampling was limited to peripheral blood rather than thyroid tissue.

According to the study, TCR beta libraries were built with iRepertoire HTBI primers and CDR3-region Arm-PCR. In TCRdb, the multiplex PCR reads were re-called with MiXCR into one record per CDR3 protein. The sample carries under 450,000 distinct CDR3 sequences, roughly 25% recorded once. Specified time point: persistent/refractory GD, antithyroid drugs over 5 years with positive TRAb. The TCR library used RNA extracted from PBMCs. J gave up 1 base and V 4 bases, and 4 bases lay outside the gene matches. This CDR3 contains 14 residues. Germline values: CDR1 LNHDA, CDR2 SQIVND (reference sequence). This clonotype was observed a few times. The antigen is undetermined.

This receptor was identified in a woman aged 40-49 years with Graves disease. The chain is built from TRBV19 and TRBJ2-7; 7 nucleotides agree with TRBD1. Sequences were derived from peripheral blood mononuclear cells (PBMCs), sampled when the disease was refractory, from a patient treated with antithyroid drugs. DNA for the CDR3: TGTGCCAGTAGTACGACAGGGTGGTCCTACGAGCAGTACTTC. Residues: CASSTTGWSYEQYF. The full variable domain, with the rest looked up from reference TRBV19 and TRBJ2-7, is DGGITQSPKYLFRKEGQNVTLSCEQNLNHDAMYWYRQDPGQGLRLIYYSQIVNDFQKGDIAEGYSVSREKKESFPLTVTSAQKNPTAFYLCASSTTGWSYEQYFGPGTRLTVT.